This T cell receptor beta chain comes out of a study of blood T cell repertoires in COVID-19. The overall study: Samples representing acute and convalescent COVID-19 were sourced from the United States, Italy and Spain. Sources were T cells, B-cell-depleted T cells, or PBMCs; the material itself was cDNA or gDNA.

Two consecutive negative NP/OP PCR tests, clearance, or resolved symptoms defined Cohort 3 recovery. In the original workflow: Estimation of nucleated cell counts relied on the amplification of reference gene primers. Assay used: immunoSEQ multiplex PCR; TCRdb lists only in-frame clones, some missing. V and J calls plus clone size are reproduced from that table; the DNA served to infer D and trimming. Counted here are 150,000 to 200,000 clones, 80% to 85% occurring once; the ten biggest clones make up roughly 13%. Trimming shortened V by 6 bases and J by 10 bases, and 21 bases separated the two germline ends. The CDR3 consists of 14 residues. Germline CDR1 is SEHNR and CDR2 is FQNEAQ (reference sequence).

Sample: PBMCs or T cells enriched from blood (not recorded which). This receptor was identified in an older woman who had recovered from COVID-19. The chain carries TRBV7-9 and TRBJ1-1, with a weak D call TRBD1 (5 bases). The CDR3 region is CASRTTGTAGGAFF. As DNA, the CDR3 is TGTGCCAGCAGAACTACCGGGACTGCGGGTGGAGCTTTCTTT.